What follows are 11 T cell receptor beta chains derived from one specimen sequenced in a study of a mutant IDH1 vaccine in newly diagnosed glioma. Measured with immunoSEQ multiplex PCR; TCRdb has only the in-frame clones, and not every one. The sample holds tens of thousands of clones, approximately 70% seen once. Time point defined: week 11, during vaccination. Alongside topical imiquimod, each dose of vaccine comprised 300 ug of mutant IDH1 20-mer peptide. Their cognate antigens are unknown. The starting material was peripheral blood mononuclear cells (PBMCs), obtained from a glioma patient whose treatment included an IDH1 peptide vaccine. All receptors derive from a man younger than 30 with glioma. Some clones in this sample may be carry-over from other donors' samples.

The rearrangement links TRBV18 to TRBJ1-5; D unresolved. The CDR3 has 15 residues. CDR1 and CDR2 (germline): KGHSH, LQKENI. Trimming pared 5 bases from V and 0 bases from J, leaving 11 bases between. The DNA for the CDR3 is TGTGCCAGCTCAGATCTGGGGTATAGCAATCAGCCCCAGCATTTT. This translates into CASSDLGYSNQPQHF.

A remark on this clone: A read error may produce the germline difference seen at one junction end. V gene TRBV7-7 combines with J gene TRBJ2-3; 9 nucleotides agree with TRBD2. Looked up from germline, CDR1 is SSHAT and CDR2 is FNYEAQ (reference sequence). The CDR3 extends over 16 amino acids. CDR3 in DNA: TGTGCTAGCAGCTTGGGGACTAGCTATTGGACAGATACGCAGTATTTT. This translates into CASSLGTSYWTDTQYF.

V and J are TRBV7-9 and TRBJ2-2; no definite D call. The ends were cut back, 4 bases at V and 3 bases at J, with 3 bases in the middle. Germline V lookup: CDR1 SEHNR, CDR2 FQNEAQ (reference sequence). This CDR3 has 12 amino acids. The CDR3 protein is CASSSDTGELFF. The CDR3 DNA reads TGTGCCAGCAGCTCGGACACCGGGGAGCTGTTTTTT.

This clone has a handful of counts. The chain combines TRBV30 with TRBJ1-2, with D unresolved. Germline V gives CDR1 GTSNPN, CDR2 SVGIG (reference sequence). V lost 2 bases, J lost 5 bases, and 12 bases lay in between. The CDR3 extends over 13 amino acids. CDR3 sequence reads: CAWSHPPDYGYTF. Here the CDR3 DNA reads TGTGCCTGGAGTCACCCCCCCGATTATGGCTACACCTTC. Together with reference TRBV30 and TRBJ1-2, the CDR3 gives the full variable domain: SQTIHQWPATLVQPVGSPLSLECTVEGTSNPNLYWYRQAAGRGLQLLFYSVGIGQISSEVPQNLSASRPQDRQFILSSKKLLLSDSGFYLCAWSHPPDYGYTFGSGTRLTVV.

The CDR3 loop reads CASRTSGSAGELFF. CDR3 coding DNA: TGTGCCAGCAGGACTAGCGGGAGTGCCGGGGAGCTGTTTTTT. The rearrangement joins TRBV27 to TRBJ2-2, with 12 bases matching TRBD2. This CDR3 is 14 amino acids long. Germline V gene data show CDR1 as MNHEY and CDR2 as SMNVEV (reference sequence). J lost 6 bases, V lost 6 bases, and 2 bases had no gene match.

This clone was counted between two and nine times. The chain employs TRBV5-1 and TRBJ1-1; a possible D gene is TRBD1 (6 bases). The CDR3 extends over 15 amino acids. Between the trimmed V and J ends, which lost 4 bases and 5 bases, there was a span of 18 bases. CDR1 is SGHRS, CDR2 YFSETQ, per germline. CDR3 bases: TGCGCCAGCAGCGCGTTACAGGGAAGCCGTACTGAAGCTTTCTTT. Its translation: CASSALQGSRTEAFF.

The chain is built from TRBV27 and TRBJ1-2; the match to TRBD1 covers 10 bases. Per germline, CDR1 MNHEY and CDR2 SMNVEV (reference sequence). The length of the CDR3 is 14 residues. The trim removed 5 bases at V and 3 bases at J, leaving 3 bases unmatched. The CDR3 sequence: CASSTGTGDYGYTF. The CDR3 bases are TGTGCCAGCAGTACCGGGACAGGGGACTATGGCTACACCTTC.

This chain connects TRBV30 to TRBJ2-7; D gene uncertain. Germline-derived CDR1 and CDR2 are GTSNPN and SVGIG (reference sequence). Trimming cost V 4 bases and J 12 bases, with 16 bases left between them. The length of the CDR3 is 11 residues. The CDR3 sequence is CAWIAPADPYF. The DNA for the CDR3 is TGTGCCTGGATCGCCCCCGCAGACCCGTACTTC.

The V gene is TRBV2, the J gene TRBJ2-7; no reliable D call. CDR3 length: 12 residues. V was pared by 6 bases and J by 6 bases, with 12 bases between. Looked up from germline, CDR1 is SNHLY and CDR2 is FYNNEI. Here the CDR3 DNA reads TGTGCCAGCAGCCGTTGGGCGTTCGAGCAGTACTTC. It translates to CASSRWAFEQYF. Drawing the rest from reference TRBV2 and TRBJ2-7, the complete variable domain is EPEVTQTPSHQVTQMGQEVILRCVPISNHLYFYWYRQILGQKVEFLVSFYNNEISEKSEIFDDQFSVERPDGSNFTLKIRSTKLEDSAMYFCASSRWAFEQYFGPGTRLTVT.

The genes are TRBV27 and TRBJ2-7; 11 nucleotides agree with TRBD1. In germline, CDR1 is MNHEY, CDR2 SMNVEV (reference sequence). Trimming took 3 bases from V and 2 from J; bases not matched to a gene: 24. The CDR3 contains 22 residues. The CDR3 loop is CASSFRSTHRTGGQSIPYEQYF. The CDR3 DNA reads TGTGCCAGCAGTTTCCGTTCCACCCACCGGACAGGGGGCCAATCGATACCCTACGAGCAGTACTTC.

In this sample, this clone turned up once. The chain combines TRBV10-3 with TRBJ1-2; 11 bases agree with TRBD1. Germline V gene lookup returns CDR1 ENHRY and CDR2 SYGVKD. This CDR3 is 13 amino acids long. The trim removed 6 bases at V and 8 bases at J, leaving 5 bases unmatched. CDR3 sequence: CAIRDRGRGGYTF. DNA of the CDR3: TGTGCCATCAGGGACAGGGGGCGCGGAGGCTACACCTTC.